Listed below are T cell receptor beta chains from one sample, sequenced in a study of response to subunit inactivated influenza vaccine. TCRdb analysed the RT-PCR reads with MiXCR anew, one entry per CDR3 protein. The profile shows 650,000 to 800,000 distinct CDR3 sequences, around 13% of them singletons. The material sequenced was PBMCs from blood, taken 14 days before vaccination. The receptors shown here come from a man over 45 who received an inactivated influenza vaccine. CDR3s include the opening cysteine and the closing phenylalanine or tryptophan. Where a row states a size, it is once, few, many or the class of an expanded clone; other rows omit it.

- | TRBV11-2 | CASSLGDTRKWADTQYF
- | TRBV12-3/TRBV12-4 | CASSLPGARTEAFF
- | TRBV6-4 | CASSVSIAANTGELFF
- | TRBV6-1 | CASSESTAYEQYF
few | TRBV7-2 | CASRPTGTGELFF
many | TRBV13 | CASSEELDTQYF
many | TRBV6-2/TRBV6-3 | CASSYRPGLADQETQYF
few | TRBV10-3 | CAIDLGGGTNTGELFF
few | TRBV27 | CASSLRHNTGELFF
few | TRBV10-3 | CAISGLGQGYEQYF
- | TRBV7-2 | CASSLAPRPSYNEQFF
many | TRBV5-1 | CASSLNRRTYEQYF
few | TRBV5-1 | CASSLGQGSRELFF
- | TRBV7-9 | CASSRTNPTYNEQFF
- | TRBV20-1 | CSARGDSQTQYF
few | TRBV28 | CASSQQYLGQYF
few | TRBV10-2 | CATTDYSYEQYF
- | TRBV7-9 | CASSDGTGNSPLHF
- | TRBV12-3/TRBV12-4 | CASSRGRSGANVLTF
- | TRBV5-1 | CASATTSGGTTYEQYF
few | TRBV28 | CASKTGNYNEQFF
- | TRBV15 | CATSKLGIGQETQYF
- | TRBV7-9 | CASSPSSVAETQYF
many | TRBV5-1 | CASSRTSGGPGELFF
- | TRBV18 | CASSPPGSGAFF
- | TRBV24-1 | CATSDFANYGYTF
- | TRBV3-1 | CASSQANRYEQYF
few | TRBV21-1 | CASSKAFREGGTDTQYF
many | TRBV5-4 | CASRVGGMRDEQFF
few | TRBV20-1 | CSAHGTLNTGELFF
- | TRBV29-1 | CSVEGGGMSETQYF
many | TRBV28 | CASRTPTWEQFF
few | TRBV6-5 | CASSYRGPPQGWSTEAFF
- | TRBV3-1 | CASSQEPGLQETQYF
- | TRBV30 | CAWSRARDFTPYEQYF
few | TRBV7-2 | CASSLGILAGVQETQYF
few | TRBV4-1 | CASSHDGLVSGYTF
- | TRBV5-1 | CASSLNPGGSDTGELFF
- | TRBV7-2 | CASSSSGTQGINEQFF
few | TRBV24-1 | CATSDALRETQYF
- | TRBV6-1 | CASSEMGEGEQYF
few | TRBV20-1 | CSAKPPGQSDFGYTF
- | TRBV5-6 | CASSSGTGYREQYF
few | TRBV15 | CATSTQGTDTQYF
once | TRBV10-3 | CAISEYPPGSGNHPQHF
- | TRBV11-2 | CASSLGQVLLSYEQYF
- | TRBV11-2 | CASSLGAGEFGYTF
- | TRBV14 | CASSPIRGDEQFF
- | TRBV12-3/TRBV12-4 | CASSSGTGVTDTQYF